Below are 9 T cell receptor beta chains sequenced from a single sample in a study of blood T cell repertoires in COVID-19 (dated by TCRdb to the early 2020s). Library preparation employed the immunoSEQ multiplex PCR assay. Not all clones reach the TCRdb copy of this immuneACCESS table, which keeps in-frame sequences only. Checked studies attribute under half of the gap to unresolved V genes and leave the rest unexplained. The sample yields a few hundred thousand clones; more than 75% were counted once. The leading ten clones occupy roughly 1% of the sample. Sequencing was carried out using PBMCs or T cells enriched from blood (not recorded which). The receptor set was obtained from a woman aged 25-40 years who had recovered from COVID-19.

This chain joins TRBV14 and TRBJ1-1; 9 bases match TRBD1. V shed 0 bases, J shed 4 bases, and the junction held 6 bases outside the gene matches. Looked up from germline, CDR1 is SGHDN and CDR2 is FVKESK. This CDR3 has 16 residues. The CDR3 spells CASSQDYRGRGTEAFF. DNA for the CDR3: TGTGCCAGCAGCCAAGACTACAGGGGGCGAGGCACTGAAGCTTTCTTT.

The rearrangement uses TRBV5-1 and TRBJ1-1; TRBD1 matches at 9 bases. The CDR3 covers 16 residues. The germline V gene encodes CDR1 SGHRS and CDR2 YFSETQ. With V trimmed by 3 bases and J by 4 bases, 10 bases remained unmatched. The chain's CDR3 is CASSSSRGTGSTEAFF. The CDR3 bases are TGCGCCAGCAGCTCGAGCCGAGGGACAGGGAGCACTGAAGCTTTCTTT.

The chain carries TRBV28 and TRBJ2-1, with 14 nucleotides matching TRBD2. The CDR3 contains 14 residues. CDR1 is MDHEN, CDR2 SYDVKM, per germline. The V gene end was trimmed by 8 bases and the J gene end by 8 bases; junction bases not matched to a gene: 5. Here the CDR3 reads CASQTSGGGYEQFF. The CDR3 nucleotides are TGTGCCAGCCAGACTAGCGGGGGGGGCTATGAGCAGTTCTTC. The whole variable domain, filled in from reference TRBV28 and TRBJ2-1, reads DVKVTQSSRYLVKRTGEKVFLECVQDMDHENMFWYRQDPGLGLRLIYFSYDVKMKEKGDIPEGYSVSREKKERFSLILESASTNQTSMYLCASQTSGGGYEQFFGPGTRLTVL.

The genes are TRBV9 and TRBJ1-1; tentative D call: TRBD1 (5 bases). CDR3 length: 13 amino acids. V lost 1 base and J 3 bases, leaving 7 bases between the germline ends. Germline assignment: CDR1 SGDLS and CDR2 YYNGEE. The CDR3 protein is CASSVRGHTEAFF. CDR3 DNA sequence: TGTGCCAGCAGCGTAAGGGGTCACACTGAAGCTTTCTTT.

V and J are TRBV10-1 and TRBJ1-5; 12 bases are shared with TRBD1. Germline assignment: CDR1 WNHNN and CDR2 SYGVQD (reference sequence). The J segment lost 6 bases and the V segment lost 3 bases, leaving 6 bases of the junction unmatched. CDR3 length: 16 amino acids. CDR3 protein: CASSEAGQGALQPQHF. Here the CDR3 DNA reads TGCGCCAGCAGTGAAGCGGGACAGGGGGCTCTTCAGCCCCAGCATTTT.

This clone was observed a few times. V is TRBV7-2 and J is TRBJ1-2; 8 bases map to TRBD1. This CDR3 contains 13 residues. J lost 11 bases, V lost 1 base, and 6 bases had no gene match. Germline V lookup: CDR1 SGHTA, CDR2 FQGNSA. Here the CDR3 reads CASSLEDRGQYTF. The CDR3 bases are TGTGCCAGCAGCTTAGAAGACAGGGGTCAATACACCTTC.

V and J are TRBV4-3 and TRBJ1-6; D is perhaps TRBD1 (6 bases). This CDR3 comprises 16 residues. The germline V gene has CDR1 LGHNA and CDR2 YSLEER. Deletions cut 2 bases from V and 9 bases from J, with 17 bases between. For the CDR3, the DNA is TGCGCCAGCAGCCAATCAGGGGAGGGTTTGCCTTCACCCCTCCACTTT. Amino acids: CASSQSGEGLPSPLHF.

The V and J genes are TRBV19 and TRBJ2-3; 10 bases align to TRBD1. Germline values: CDR1 LNHDA, CDR2 SQIVND (reference sequence). There are 15 residues in the CDR3. J lost 3 bases, V lost 3 bases, and 3 bases had no gene match. The CDR3 region has the DNA TGTGCCAGTAGTATCGGACAGGGGGATACAGATACGCAGTATTTT. Translation gives CASSIGQGDTDTQYF.

The V gene is TRBV7-2, the J gene TRBJ2-3; TRBD2 matches at 14 bases. With 5 bases clipped from V and 6 bases from J, the junction kept 7 bases outside the gene matches. This CDR3 is built from 16 residues. Germline lookup yields CDR1 SGHTA and CDR2 FQGNSA. CDR3 loop: CASSRTSGGFDDTQYF. In DNA, the CDR3 is TGTGCCAGCAGCCGGACTAGCGGGGGGTTTGACGATACGCAGTATTTT.